Listed here is a single TCR beta chain. Germline lookup yields CDR1 SGHTA and CDR2 FQGTGA. V was pared by 6 bases and J by 3 bases, with 10 bases between. The CDR3 sequence is 13 residues long. This entry comes from a study of breast tumors, draining lymph nodes, adjacent tissues. TCRdb itself ran the multiplex PCR reads through MiXCR, one entry per CDR3 protein. The data hold about 19,000 distinct CDR3 sequences, with 43% observed a single time. This clonotype originated in a female donor with breast cancer. Some clones in this sample may be carry-over from other donors' samples. The genes are TRBV7-3 and TRBJ2-3, with D possibly TRBD2 on 5 matching bases. Sequencing was done on a sample of breast tumor tissue. This CDR3 is CASRPPGTDTQYF. The CDR3 DNA reads TGTGCCAGCAGACCCCCGGGGACAGATACGCAGTATTTT.